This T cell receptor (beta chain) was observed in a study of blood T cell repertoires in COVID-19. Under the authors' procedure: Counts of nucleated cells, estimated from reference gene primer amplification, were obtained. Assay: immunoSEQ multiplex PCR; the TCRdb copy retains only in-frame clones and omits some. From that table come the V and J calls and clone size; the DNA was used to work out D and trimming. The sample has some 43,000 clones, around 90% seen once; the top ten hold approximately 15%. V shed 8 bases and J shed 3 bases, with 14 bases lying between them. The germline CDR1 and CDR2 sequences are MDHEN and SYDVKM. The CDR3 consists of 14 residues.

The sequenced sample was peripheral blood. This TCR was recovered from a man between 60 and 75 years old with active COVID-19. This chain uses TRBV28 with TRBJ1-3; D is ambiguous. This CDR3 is CASHMAGIGNTIYF. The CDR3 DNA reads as TGTGCCAGCCATATGGCGGGGATTGGAAACACCATATATTTT.